Each of the 18 T cell receptor beta chains below was sequenced from the same sample in a study of technical replicates of blood from a handful of donors. Profiled with immunoSEQ multiplex PCR; TCRdb holds only in-frame clones, not every one. The table has roughly 14,000 clones, approximately 88% seen once. Sequenced input: PBMCs. The receptors shown here come from a human donor in good health.

This clone has a single count. The chain is built from TRBV7-3 and TRBJ1-3; 7 bases are a match to TRBD1. Germline V gene data show CDR1 as SGHTA and CDR2 as FQGTGA. The CDR3 has 14 amino acids. V lost 5 bases to trimming and J lost 3 bases; unmatched junction nucleotides: 4. As DNA, the CDR3 is TGTGCCAGCAGCCAGGGACAGATTGGAAACACCATATATTTT. The encoded protein is CASSQGQIGNTIYF.

This clone was observed a few times. The chain employs TRBV6-4 and TRBJ2-7; 12 bases map to TRBD2. Germline CDR1 and CDR2: MRHNA and SNTAGT. The trim removed 0 bases at V and 5 bases at J, leaving 5 bases unmatched. The CDR3 runs 16 residues. This chain's CDR3 is CASSDSSSGRVHEQYF. In DNA form, the CDR3 reads TGTGCCAGCAGTGACTCGTCTAGCGGGAGGGTCCACGAGCAGTACTTC.

J is TRBJ2-5 and V is TRBV5-1, with 9 positions matching TRBD1. Trimming at V came to 2 bases and at J to 5 bases, leaving 7 bases not matched to a gene. Germline V gene sequence: CDR1 SGHRS, CDR2 YFSETQ. CDR3 length: 15 residues. CDR3 sequence reads: CASSLGGTGWETQYF. The CDR3 bases are TGCGCCAGCAGCTTAGGCGGGACAGGGTGGGAGACCCAGTACTTC.

V gene TRBV7-2 combines with J gene TRBJ2-7; 11 nucleotides agree with TRBD2. Unmatched junction bases numbered 9, after V lost 1 base and J lost 7 bases. This CDR3 has 16 residues. Germline assignment: CDR1 SGHTA and CDR2 FQGNSA. The CDR3 loop is CASSLGGLAGGGEQYF. The CDR3, as DNA: TGTGCCAGCAGCTTAGGAGGTTTAGCGGGAGGGGGGGAGCAGTACTTC.

The rearrangement uses TRBV4-2 and TRBJ2-3, with D possibly being TRBD2 (6 bases). The CDR3 contains 17 residues. Deletions cut 0 bases from V and 6 bases from J, with 19 bases between. Per the germline V gene, CDR1 is LGHNA and CDR2 is YNFKEQ. CDR3 amino acids: CASSQEGAWGVPDTQYF. DNA of the CDR3: TGTGCCAGCAGCCAAGAAGGGGCATGGGGGGTGCCGGATACGCAGTATTTT.

This clone was counted a few times. The J gene is TRBJ2-7, the V gene TRBV10-3, with 7 positions matching TRBD2. The CDR3 has 15 residues. Trimming took 6 bases from V and 0 from J; bases not matched to a gene: 8. In germline, CDR1 is ENHRY, CDR2 SYGVKD. In DNA form, the CDR3 reads TGTGCCATCAGGGACCTCGGCGGGAGCTCCTACGAGCAGTACTTC. It is translated as CAIRDLGGSSYEQYF.

V usage is TRBV13 and J usage is TRBJ2-1, with D possibly matching TRBD2 (6 bases). With 3 bases removed from V and 8 bases from J, the gap between germline ends came to 17 bases. The CDR3 sequence is 15 residues long. Per germline, CDR1 PRHDT and CDR2 FYEKMQ (reference sequence). CDR3 nucleotides: TGTGCCAGCAGCTTCCGGGACTCCATTGACCATGAGCAGTTCTTC. Amino acid sequence: CASSFRDSIDHEQFF.

The chain joins TRBV9 to TRBJ1-3, with no clear D. Trimming removed 7 bases at V and 2 bases at J, with 7 bases between. CDR1 and CDR2 (germline): SGDLS, YYNGEE. This CDR3 is built from 12 residues. CDR3 amino acids: CASRGAGNTIYF. The CDR3 coding sequence is TGTGCCAGCCGGGGTGCTGGAAACACCATATATTTT.

This rearrangement joins TRBV7-8 to TRBJ1-2; TRBD1 matches at 7 bases. CDR3 length: 17 residues. Per germline, CDR1 SGHVS and CDR2 FQNEAQ. V lost 5 bases, J lost 0 bases, and 12 bases stayed unmatched. CDR3: CASSIRGQGPTNYGYTF. The CDR3 nucleotides read TGTGCCAGCAGCATTAGGGGGCAGGGGCCCACTAACTATGGCTACACCTTC.

This clone was seen more than once but under ten times. The rearrangement joins TRBV6-5 to TRBJ2-1; possible D gene TRBD2, 6 bases. The CDR3 is 15 residues long. Looked up from germline, CDR1 is MNHEY and CDR2 is SVGAGI. V lost 6 bases to trimming and J lost 7 bases, with 19 bases between them. CDR3 protein: CASRKTSPGRNEQFF. CDR3 nucleotide sequence: TGTGCCAGCAGAAAAACTAGCCCCGGGCGAAATGAGCAGTTCTTC.

This clone was seen only a few times. The CDR3 DNA sequence: TGTGCCAGCAGCGGACAGGGGAGCAATCAGCCCCAGCATTTT. Amino acids: CASSGQGSNQPQHF. The chain couples TRBV11-2 to TRBJ1-5, with 9 bases that match TRBD1. CDR1 and CDR2 from the germline V gene are SGHAT and FQNNGV. J gave up 1 base and V 5 bases, and 0 bases lay outside the gene matches. The CDR3 has 14 residues.

V gene TRBV4-2 combines with J gene TRBJ2-3, with 10 bases identical to TRBD2. Germline values: CDR1 LGHNA, CDR2 YNFKEQ. The CDR3 is made up of 16 amino acids. V gave up 0 bases and J gave up 4 bases; unmatched junction bases: 4. The CDR3 region is CASSQELAGTPDTQYF. The CDR3 DNA reads TGTGCCAGCAGCCAAGAACTAGCGGGAACCCCAGATACGCAGTATTTT.

The chain joins TRBV30 to TRBJ2-7, with TRBD2 matching 8 bases. V trimming: 4 bases; J trimming: 1 base; junction bases outside the gene matches: 3. Germline values: CDR1 GTSNPN, CDR2 SVGIG (reference sequence). The CDR3 runs to 13 residues. CDR3 DNA sequence: TGTGCCTGGAACCCTAGCGGGTCCTACGAGCAGTACTTC. It specifies CAWNPSGSYEQYF.

V usage is TRBV6-5 and J usage is TRBJ1-5, with D possibly TRBD1 on 6 matching bases. The germline gives CDR1 MNHEY, CDR2 SVGAGI. The CDR3 spans 15 residues. The V end lost 6 bases, the J end lost 7 bases, and 19 bases lay between the germline ends. The CDR3 loop reads CASSSGQRGGQPQHF. The CDR3 DNA sequence: TGTGCCAGCAGCTCCGGACAGAGGGGTGGACAGCCCCAGCATTTT.

The rearrangement uses TRBV13 and TRBJ2-1; TRBD2 aligns across 16 bases. The V gene's germline CDR1 is PRHDT and CDR2 FYEKMQ (reference sequence). The CDR3 length is 20 residues. V gave up 6 bases and J gave up 6 bases; unmatched junction bases: 17. The CDR3 DNA is TGTGCCAGCAGTTCTTACAGGGGGACTAGCGGGAGGGCCGGGTTCAATGAGCAGTTCTTC. It translates to CASSSYRGTSGRAGFNEQFF.

V usage is TRBV30 and J usage is TRBJ1-2; a possible D gene is TRBD1 (6 bases). V lost 0 bases to trimming and J lost 3 bases, with 8 bases between them. The CDR3 is 13 residues long. Looked up from germline, CDR1 is GTSNPN and CDR2 is SVGIG (reference sequence). CDR3 coding DNA: TGTGCCTGGAGTGTCACAGGGTACTATGGCTACACCTTC. Translating gives CAWSVTGYYGYTF.

As regards this clone: Relative to the germline gene, one junction end is altered; a read error may explain this. CDR3 sequence: CAISESDWDRTDF. As DNA, the CDR3 is TGTGCCATCAGTGAGTCGGACTGGGACAGGACGGATTTC. The chain is built from TRBV10-3 and TRBJ2-7, with 8 positions matching TRBD1. Germline CDR1 is ENHRY and CDR2 is SYGVKD. The CDR3 is 13 amino acids.

The V and J genes are TRBV5-1 and TRBJ2-3, with no clear D. V was shortened by 5 bases and J by 2 bases, with 15 bases between the two germline ends. The CDR3 is made up of 15 amino acids. CDR1 and CDR2 from the germline V gene are SGHRS and YFSETQ. The CDR3 DNA follows: TGCGCCAGCAGGGCAGGAATGACCAACACAGATACGCAGTATTTT. Protein sequence: CASRAGMTNTDTQYF.